Listed here are 27 T cell receptor beta chains from one sample, sequenced in a study of blood T cell repertoires in COVID-19. Only in-frame clones appear in the TCRdb table, and some are missing; sequencing was by immunoSEQ multiplex PCR. The table shows about 120,000 clones, with under 80% occurring only once. Sequencing used peripheral blood. Receptors were obtained from a man between 65 and 85 years old with acute or convalescent COVID-19.

This sequence joins TRBV6-1 and TRBJ1-1, with D possibly TRBD1 on 5 matching bases. Trimming pared 0 bases from V and 10 bases from J, leaving 9 bases between. CDR3 length: 12 residues. Germline loops: CDR1 MNHNS, CDR2 SASEGT. In nucleotides, the CDR3 is TGTGCCAGCAGTGAAGCGGGGGGTCGAGCTTTCTTT. Protein: CASSEAGGRAFF.

The rearrangement joins TRBV18 to TRBJ1-2; D is undetermined. Germline V gene sequence: CDR1 KGHSH, CDR2 LQKENI. The V end lost 1 base, the J end lost 8 bases, and 11 bases lay between the germline ends. The CDR3 extends over 13 amino acids. The CDR3 is CASSPQSEWGYTF. CDR3 coding DNA: TGTGCCAGCTCACCACAGAGTGAATGGGGCTACACCTTC.

The chain combines TRBV5-1 with TRBJ2-1; no firm D call. Germline lookup yields CDR1 SGHRS and CDR2 YFSETQ. This CDR3 is 14 amino acids long. Trimming shortened V by 1 base and J by 3 bases, and 8 bases separated the two germline ends. The DNA for the CDR3 is TGCGCCAGCAGCTTGTTACCTAGCTACAATGAGCAGTTCTTC. It yields the protein CASSLLPSYNEQFF. The full variable domain, rest sourced from reference TRBV5-1 and TRBJ2-1, is KAGVTQTPRYLIKTRGQQVTLSCSPISGHRSVSWYQQTPGQGLQFLFEYFSETQRNKGNFPGRFSGRQFSNSRSEMNVSTLELGDSALYLCASSLLPSYNEQFFGPGTRLTVL.

The V and J genes are TRBV9 and TRBJ2-7, with 8 bases fitting TRBD1. CDR1 and CDR2 from the germline V gene are SGDLS and YYNGEE. V dropped 3 bases and J dropped 2; count of bases not matched to a gene: 10. The CDR3 totals 16 residues. CDR3 residues: CASSARRGDRPYEQYF. The CDR3 DNA sequence: TGTGCCAGCAGCGCCCGGAGAGGGGACAGGCCCTACGAGCAGTACTTC.

The gene calls are TRBV19 and TRBJ2-7; maybe TRBD2 (7 bases). Looked up from germline, CDR1 is LNHDA and CDR2 is SQIVND (reference sequence). The CDR3 loop spans 15 amino acids. Trimming removed 1 base at V and 1 base at J, with 11 bases between. CDR3 in amino acids: CASSIGGGRSYEQYF. As DNA, the CDR3 is TGTGCCAGTAGTATAGGCGGGGGCAGGTCCTACGAGCAGTACTTC.

The gene calls are TRBV30 and TRBJ1-2; D possibly corresponds to TRBD1 (6 bases). Trimming removed 3 bases at V and 0 bases at J, with 17 bases between. The CDR3 extends over 16 amino acids. The germline V gene encodes CDR1 GTSNPN and CDR2 SVGIG (reference sequence). DNA of the CDR3: TGTGCCTGGAGGCCCATCTCGTACAGGGCTAACTATGGCTACACCTTC. Its translation is CAWRPISYRANYGYTF. Combining the CDR3 with reference TRBV30 and TRBJ1-2 gives the whole variable domain SQTIHQWPATLVQPVGSPLSLECTVEGTSNPNLYWYRQAAGRGLQLLFYSVGIGQISSEVPQNLSASRPQDRQFILSSKKLLLSDSGFYLCAWRPISYRANYGYTFGSGTRLTVV.

The chain has TRBV6-2 or TRBV6-3 and TRBJ1-1; D uncertain. Germline CDR1 reads MNHEY; CDR2 reads SVGEGT. Between the trimmed V and J ends, which lost 3 bases and 1 base, there was a span of 9 bases. The CDR3 totals 14 residues. The CDR3 reads CASSYGLKNTEAFF. In nucleotides, the CDR3 is TGTGCCAGCAGTTATGGACTCAAGAACACTGAAGCTTTCTTT.

The chain links TRBV6-6 to TRBJ2-3; D is unresolved. There are 12 residues in the CDR3. Germline assignment: CDR1 MNHNY and CDR2 SVGAGI (reference sequence). Trimming left V 5 bases short and J 3 bases short, with 6 bases between. CDR3: CASSPTTDTQYF. CDR3 sequence (DNA): TGTGCCAGCAGTCCTACTACAGATACGCAGTATTTT.

For the CDR3, the DNA is TGCGCCAGCAGCCCCGAGGAGACGGACTATGGCTACACCTTC. This gives the protein CASSPEETDYGYTF. The V call is TRBV4-1, the J call TRBJ1-2; no firm D call. CDR1 and CDR2 from the germline V gene are MGHRA and YSYEKL. V was shortened by 4 bases and J by 3 bases, with 12 bases between the two germline ends. The CDR3 length is 14 residues.

This clone appeared a single time. The chain recombines TRBV7-2 with TRBJ1-6; 8 bases are shared with TRBD1. After removal of 1 base from V and 6 bases from J, the junction contained 5 bases not matched to a gene. CDR3 length equals 16 residues. Germline-derived CDR1 and CDR2 are SGHTA and FQGNSA. The CDR3 DNA is TGTGCCAGCAGCTTAGGTTGGACAGGGATTAATTCACCCCTCCACTTT. Translating it yields CASSLGWTGINSPLHF.

This clone was counted once. The chain joins TRBV10-3 to TRBJ1-5; D call uncertain. The CDR3 is made up of 13 amino acids. V was pared by 7 bases and J by 0 bases, with 7 bases between. The germline V gene encodes CDR1 ENHRY and CDR2 SYGVKD. CDR3: CAITDNSNQPQHF. The CDR3 nucleotides are TGTGCCATCACCGACAATAGCAATCAGCCCCAGCATTTT.

The chain joins TRBV6-5 to TRBJ1-2; D not certain. There are 12 residues in the CDR3. CDR1 MNHEY and CDR2 SVGAGI come from the germline V gene. The V and J ends lost 11 bases and 7 bases respectively, with 17 bases between them. Written as DNA, the CDR3 is TGTGCCTCATCTCCTGGAGTTGTTGGCTACACCTTC. Amino acid sequence: CASSPGVVGYTF.

This sequence joins TRBV18 and TRBJ2-2, with 12 bases lining up with TRBD2. Trimming took 1 base from V and 0 from J; bases not matched to a gene: 3. Germline V gene lookup returns CDR1 KGHSH and CDR2 LQKENI. The CDR3 is 18 residues long. This CDR3 reads CASSPRTSGVPNTGELFF. The CDR3 DNA follows: TGTGCCAGCTCACCACGGACTAGCGGGGTCCCGAACACCGGGGAGCTGTTTTTT.

The chain combines TRBV19 with TRBJ1-2; the D gene is possibly TRBD1 (5 bases). The CDR3 is 12 amino acids. Trimming shortened V by 6 bases and J by 4 bases, and 9 bases separated the two germline ends. Looked up from germline, CDR1 is LNHDA and CDR2 is SQIVND (reference sequence). The CDR3 DNA follows: TGTGCCAGTAGCCGACAGTCCTATGGCTACACCTTC. This translates into CASSRQSYGYTF.

The chain carries TRBV7-9 and TRBJ1-1; no clear D. Germline V gives CDR1 SEHNR, CDR2 FQNEAQ (reference sequence). V was pared by 1 base and J by 5 bases, with 11 bases between. CDR3 length equals 14 residues. CDR3 sequence reads: CASSLGSSRTEAFF. CDR3 coding DNA: TGTGCCAGCAGCTTAGGGAGTTCTAGAACTGAAGCTTTCTTT.

The chain uses TRBV27 and TRBJ1-6; TRBD1 matches at 8 bases. CDR3 size: 15 residues. CDR1 and CDR2 (germline): MNHEY, SMNVEV (reference sequence). Trimming took 10 bases from V and 9 from J; bases not matched to a gene: 14. CDR3 DNA: TGTGCCAACGCCATCGAACAGGGGGAGAGTTCACCCCTCCACTTT. Its translation: CANAIEQGESSPLHF.

This sequence joins TRBV5-8 and TRBJ2-5, with D possibly matching TRBD2 (5 bases). There are 15 residues in the CDR3. The germline V gene has CDR1 SGHTS and CDR2 YDEGEE. V was trimmed by 1 base and J by 7 bases, leaving 17 bases between them. The CDR3: CASSLKSGRLGTQYF. The CDR3 bases are TGTGCCAGCAGCTTGAAAAGCGGCCGTTTAGGGACCCAGTACTTC. The entire variable domain, with the rest obtained from reference TRBV5-8 and TRBJ2-5, is as follows: EAGVTQSPTHLIKTRGQQATLRCSPISGHTSVYWYQQALGLGLQFLLWYDEGEERNRGNFPPRFSGRQFPNYSSELNVNALELEDSALYLCASSLKSGRLGTQYFGPGTRLLVL.

This clone came up many times. V gene TRBV6-5 combines with J gene TRBJ2-7; 11 nucleotides line up with TRBD2. This CDR3 has 14 amino acids. V lost 8 bases and J lost 4; bases outside the gene matches: 7. CDR1 is MNHEY, CDR2 SVGAGI, per germline. This chain's CDR3 is CASELAGALYEQYF. The CDR3 DNA reads TGTGCCAGCGAACTAGCGGGGGCCTTATACGAGCAGTACTTC.

V usage is TRBV7-2 and J usage is TRBJ2-7; D may be TRBD2 (5 bases). This CDR3 is 14 amino acids long. Trimming shortened V by 5 bases and J by 3 bases, and 14 bases separated the two germline ends. Germline lookup yields CDR1 SGHTA and CDR2 FQGNSA. The CDR3 spells CASSKPGNHYEQYF. For the CDR3, the DNA is TGTGCCAGCAGCAAACCCGGGAACCACTACGAGCAGTACTTC. Using reference TRBV7-2 and TRBJ2-7 for the parts outside the CDR3, the full variable domain is GAGVSQSPSNKVTEKGKDVELRCDPISGHTALYWYRQSLGQGLEFLIYFQGNSAPDKSGLPSDRFSAERTGGSVSTLTIQRTQQEDSAVYLCASSKPGNHYEQYFGPGTRLTVT.

V gene TRBV7-8 combines with J gene TRBJ2-5; 8 positions match TRBD1. J was trimmed by 2 bases and V by 5 bases; bases with no gene match: 7. The germline V gene encodes CDR1 SGHVS and CDR2 FQNEAQ. The CDR3 is 15 residues long. The CDR3 sequence: CASSRGGTGQETQYF. The CDR3 nucleotides are TGTGCCAGCAGCCGAGGGGGGACAGGACAAGAGACCCAGTACTTC.

This clone has more than one count but fewer than ten. This chain connects TRBV7-2 to TRBJ1-4; tentative D call: TRBD1 (5 bases). The CDR3 is 14 amino acids. Trimming pared 5 bases from V and 5 bases from J, leaving 12 bases between. Germline V lookup: CDR1 SGHTA, CDR2 FQGNSA. DNA of the CDR3: TGTGCCAGCAGCCCCTGGGGGGGGAATGAAAAACTGTTTTTT. Translated, it gives CASSPWGGNEKLFF.

This chain links TRBV7-2 with TRBJ1-2, with 11 bases fitting TRBD1. The V gene end was trimmed by 5 bases and the J gene end by 8 bases; junction bases not matched to a gene: 16. This CDR3 comprises 17 residues. Germline CDR1 is SGHTA and CDR2 is FQGNSA. The CDR3 loop reads CASSPRTGTGGILGYTF. In nucleotides, the CDR3 is TGTGCCAGCAGCCCCCGTACCGGGACAGGGGGGATATTAGGCTACACCTTC.

This clone turned up a few times. The CDR3: CASSTSLQGNTEAFF. In DNA, the CDR3 is TGTGCCAGTAGTACCTCCTTACAGGGAAACACTGAAGCTTTCTTT. The V gene is TRBV19, the J gene TRBJ1-1, with D possibly TRBD1 on 6 matching bases. The V end was cut by 4 bases, the J end by 2 bases, with 14 bases between. This CDR3 has 15 residues. CDR1 and CDR2 from the germline V gene are LNHDA and SQIVND (reference sequence).

The DNA for the CDR3 is TGTGCCAGCGCCGGGACAGAGGGTTCCTACGAGCAGTACTTC. This sequence encodes CASAGTEGSYEQYF. This chain uses TRBV27 with TRBJ2-7, with 7 positions matching TRBD1. The ends lost 8 bases at V and 1 base at J; junction bases unmatched: 8. The CDR3 extends over 14 amino acids. From germline, CDR1 is MNHEY and CDR2 SMNVEV (reference sequence).

The V call is TRBV5-1, the J call TRBJ1-1; TRBD1 might be the D (6 bases). CDR1 is SGHRS and CDR2 is YFSETQ in the germline V gene. The CDR3 loop spans 15 amino acids. V was trimmed by 1 base and J by 5 bases, leaving 15 bases between them. The CDR3: CASSLWGPSGTEAFF. CDR3 in DNA: TGCGCCAGCAGCTTGTGGGGGCCCTCGGGAACTGAAGCTTTCTTT.

In its sample, this clone was seen once. This sequence joins TRBV3-1 (or the pseudogene TRBV3-2) and TRBJ1-1; maybe TRBD1 (6 bases). This CDR3 has 15 residues. Deletions cut 0 bases from V and 5 bases from J, with 13 bases between. Per germline, CDR1 LGHDT and CDR2 YNNKEL (reference sequence). The CDR3 is CASSQDGQRRTEAFF. DNA for the CDR3: TGTGCCAGCAGCCAAGATGGACAGAGGAGAACTGAAGCTTTCTTT.

There are a few counts of this clone. The chain has TRBV4-3 and TRBJ1-1, with D unresolved. The ends were cut back, 0 bases at V and 9 bases at J, with 11 bases in the middle. From germline, CDR1 is LGHNA and CDR2 YSLEER. The CDR3 contains 13 residues. The DNA for the CDR3 is TGCGCCAGCAGCCAAGATGGTCGGGATCAAGCTTTCTTT. The encoded protein is CASSQDGRDQAFF.